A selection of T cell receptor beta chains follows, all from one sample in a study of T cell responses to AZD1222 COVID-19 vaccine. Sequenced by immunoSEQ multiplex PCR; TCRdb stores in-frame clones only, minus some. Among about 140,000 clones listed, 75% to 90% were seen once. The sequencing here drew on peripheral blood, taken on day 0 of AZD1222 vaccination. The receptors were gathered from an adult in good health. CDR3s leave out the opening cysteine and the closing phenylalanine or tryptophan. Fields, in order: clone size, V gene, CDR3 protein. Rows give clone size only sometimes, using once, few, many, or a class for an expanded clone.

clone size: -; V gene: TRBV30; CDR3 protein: AWSQYQTQPQH
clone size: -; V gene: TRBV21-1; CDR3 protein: ASSKGGDTGAISTDTQY
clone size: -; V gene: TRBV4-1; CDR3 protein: ASSQIPAEGDEQY
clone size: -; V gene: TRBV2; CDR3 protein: ASSDRYVPGELF
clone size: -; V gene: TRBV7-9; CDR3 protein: ASSHRSVRDTNYNSPLH
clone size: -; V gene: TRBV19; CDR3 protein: ASSISAGTNVGYT
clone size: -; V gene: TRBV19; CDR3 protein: ASSIAKQGNYGYT
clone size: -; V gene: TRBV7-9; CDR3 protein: ASSPGGVVNQPQH
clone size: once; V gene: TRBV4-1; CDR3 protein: ASSQVGVSSPLH
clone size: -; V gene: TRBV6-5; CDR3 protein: ASRNGGDEAF